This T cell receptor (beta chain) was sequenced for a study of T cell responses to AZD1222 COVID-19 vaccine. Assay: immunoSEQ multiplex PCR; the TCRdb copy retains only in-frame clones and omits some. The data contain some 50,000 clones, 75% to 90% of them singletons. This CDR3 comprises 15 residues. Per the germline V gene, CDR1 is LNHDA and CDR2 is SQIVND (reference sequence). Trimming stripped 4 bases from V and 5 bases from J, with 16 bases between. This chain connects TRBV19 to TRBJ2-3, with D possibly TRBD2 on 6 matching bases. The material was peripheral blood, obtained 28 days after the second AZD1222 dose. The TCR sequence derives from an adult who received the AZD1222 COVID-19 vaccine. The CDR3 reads CASSTERAGGDTQYF. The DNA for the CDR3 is TGTGCCAGTAGTACCGAGCGGGCCGGGGGAGATACGCAGTATTTT. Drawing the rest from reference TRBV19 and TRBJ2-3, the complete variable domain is DGGITQSPKYLFRKEGQNVTLSCEQNLNHDAMYWYRQDPGQGLRLIYYSQIVNDFQKGDIAEGYSVSREKKESFPLTVTSAQKNPTAFYLCASSTERAGGDTQYFGPGTRLTVL.